This is a list of T cell receptor beta chains from one sample in a study of T-cell reconstitution after alpha-beta-depleted transplantation in children. TCRdb ran MiXCR on the PCR reads and lists one entry per CDR3 protein. Of roughly 670,000 distinct CDR3 sequences in the sample, roughly 14% were seen once. The specimen comprised PBMCs, sampled before TCRalphabeta/CD19-depleted stem cell transplant. Source of these receptors: a girl aged 2 to 9 with congenital amegakaryocytic thrombocytopenia, due to receive a stem cell transplant. The CDR3 runs from the conserved cysteine through the conserved F or W. A D gene is named only where the DNA matches it firmly. Size is omitted from some rows. Given values are once, few, many or a class for expanded clones.

CDR3nt: TGTGCCAGCAGCCAAGCCGGGCAGCCAGATGAAGCTTTCTTT; CDR3aa: CASSQAGQPDEAFF; v_gene: TRBV14; j_gene: TRBJ1-1; abundance: many; d_gene: .
CDR3nt: TGCGCCAGCAGCGGAGGAAAGACAGGGGGCTCCTACAATGAGCAGTTCTTC; CDR3aa: CASSGGKTGGSYNEQFF; v_gene: TRBV5-1; j_gene: TRBJ2-1; abundance: many; d_gene: TRBD1
CDR3nt: TGTGCCAGCAGTCCTGTCTCTATCTACAATGAGCAGTTCTTC; CDR3aa: CASSPVSIYNEQFF; v_gene: TRBV6-2/TRBV6-3; j_gene: TRBJ2-1; abundance: many; d_gene: .
CDR3nt: TGTGCCAGTAGTATAGGCCGCTTGAATCAGCCCCAGCATTTT; CDR3aa: CASSIGRLNQPQHF; v_gene: TRBV19; j_gene: TRBJ1-5; abundance: .; d_gene: .
CDR3nt: TGCAGTGCTAGAGATCATCCTAGCGGACCTTTCAATGAGCAGTTCTTC; CDR3aa: CSARDHPSGPFNEQFF; v_gene: TRBV20-1; j_gene: TRBJ2-1; abundance: many; d_gene: TRBD2
CDR3nt: TGCGCCAGCAGCCGGATGGGGAACACGAACACCGGGGAGCTGTTTTTT; CDR3aa: CASSRMGNTNTGELFF; v_gene: TRBV5-1; j_gene: TRBJ2-2; abundance: many; d_gene: .
CDR3nt: TGTGCCAGCAGTTTGGGCGGGAGCATCGCTGAGCAGTTCTTC; CDR3aa: CASSLGGSIAEQFF; v_gene: TRBV12-3/TRBV12-4; j_gene: TRBJ2-1; abundance: few; d_gene: TRBD2
CDR3nt: TGTGCCAGCAGTTTCCTAGTTGGCACCGGGGAGCTGTTTTTT; CDR3aa: CASSFLVGTGELFF; v_gene: TRBV12-3/TRBV12-4; j_gene: TRBJ2-2; abundance: many; d_gene: .
CDR3nt: TGTGCCAGCAGCCCGGTGGCGGACTATGGACACTCTGGAAACACCATATATTTT; CDR3aa: CASSPVADYGHSGNTIYF; v_gene: TRBV4-2; j_gene: TRBJ1-3; abundance: few; d_gene: .
CDR3nt: TGTGCCAGCAGTTCCTCGGGTTGGAGCGGGGGTCCTCACGAGCAGTACTTC; CDR3aa: CASSSSGWSGGPHEQYF; v_gene: TRBV6-5; j_gene: TRBJ2-7; abundance: .; d_gene: TRBD2
CDR3nt: TGTGCCAGCAGCCTGAACCGGGTCCTTGTTGTCCCGGGGGAGCTGTTTTTT; CDR3aa: CASSLNRVLVVPGELFF; v_gene: TRBV14; j_gene: TRBJ2-2; abundance: .; d_gene: .